This TCR beta chain was observed in a study of OX40 agonist ivuxolimab in advanced cancers. Looking at the study overall: Patients with prior anti-PD-1, anti-PD-L1 or anti-CTLA-4 therapy were eligible; about 40% had some.

Comments on this clone: Its antigen is not identified.

Study-level results: Patients with a partial response at 0.1-3.0 mg/kg had among the lowest clonal expansion. Among expanded peripheral T cells, antigen specificity went undetermined.

Assay: immunoSEQ multiplex PCR; the TCRdb copy retains only in-frame clones and omits some. The sample has roughly 70,000 clones, around 86% seen once. Per germline, CDR1 SGHAT and CDR2 FQNNGV. The CDR3 is made up of 16 amino acids. Unmatched junction bases numbered 13, after V lost 5 bases and J lost 7 bases. The clonotype was recovered from an adult with an advanced solid tumor such as melanoma, head and neck, liver or kidney cancer. This sample comprised CD4+ or CD8+ T cells sorted from blood, obtained in a trial of the OX40 agonist ivuxolimab. The chain carries TRBV11-2 and TRBJ2-1; 8 bases are a match to TRBD1. The CDR3 region has the DNA TGTGCCAGCAGCCCAAGGACAGGGCAGCTCTTAAATGAGCAGTTCTTC. It specifies CASSPRTGQLLNEQFF. The full variable domain, with the rest looked up from reference TRBV11-2 and TRBJ2-1, is EAGVAQSPRYKIIEKRQSVAFWCNPISGHATLYWYQQILGQGPKLLIQFQNNGVVDDSQLPKDRFSAERLKGVDSTLKIQPAKLEDSAVYLCASSPRTGQLLNEQFFGPGTRLTVL.